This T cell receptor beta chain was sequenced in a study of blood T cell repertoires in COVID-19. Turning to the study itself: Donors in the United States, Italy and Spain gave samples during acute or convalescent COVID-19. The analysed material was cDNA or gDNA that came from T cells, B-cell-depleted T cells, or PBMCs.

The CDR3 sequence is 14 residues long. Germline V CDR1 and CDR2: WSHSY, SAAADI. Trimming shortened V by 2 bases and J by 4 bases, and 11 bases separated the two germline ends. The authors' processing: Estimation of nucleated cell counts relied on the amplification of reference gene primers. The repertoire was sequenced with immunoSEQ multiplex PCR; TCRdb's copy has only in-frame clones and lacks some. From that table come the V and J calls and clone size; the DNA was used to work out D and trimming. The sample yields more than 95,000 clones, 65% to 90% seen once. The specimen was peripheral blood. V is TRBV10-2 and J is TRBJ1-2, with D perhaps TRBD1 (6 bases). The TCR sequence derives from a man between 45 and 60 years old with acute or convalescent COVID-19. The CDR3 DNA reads TGCGCCAGCAGTGAGCCAGGGGATTCCTATGGCTACACCTTC. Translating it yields CASSEPGDSYGYTF.